The 24 T cell receptor beta chains given below trace back to one sample, sequenced in a study of molecular identifiers for immune sequencing clone quantification. TCRdb reanalysed the PCR reads using MiXCR and keeps one entry per CDR3 protein. The repertoire consists of about 640,000 distinct CDR3 sequences, with about 20% occurring once and the leading ten covering roughly 0.83%. Source material: naive CD8+ T cells from blood, with Jurkat cell RNA spiked in. Subset defined: FACS-sorted CD8+CD4-CCR7+CD45RA+ naive T cells. These TCRs come from a human donor in good health. Some libraries in this study had Jurkat cell RNA spiked in.

The table lists this clonotype with many counts. V is TRBV6-2 or TRBV6-3 and J is TRBJ2-2; D might be TRBD1 (6 bases). The germline V gene has CDR1 MNHEY and CDR2 SVGEGT. V dropped 8 bases and J dropped 0 bases, with 16 bases sitting between them. This CDR3 is built from 16 residues. The CDR3 DNA is TGTGCCAGCTTAAGGGACGGACAGACGAACACCGGGGAGCTGTTTTTT. It specifies CASLRDGQTNTGELFF.

Comments on this clonotype: A much larger clone lies a single base off, so this may be a read error. The genes are TRBV28 and TRBJ2-7; D may be TRBD2 (6 bases). From germline, CDR1 is MDHEN and CDR2 SYDVKM. The CDR3 sequence is 15 residues long. The CDR3 here is CAGSKPGTGVDEQYF. CDR3 bases: TGTGCCGGCAGTAAGCCCGGGACTGGAGTCGACGAGCAGTACTTC.

Regarding this clonotype: Because it lacks the conserved phenylalanine or tryptophan at the end, this CDR3 is likely a read error. The rearrangement links TRBV20-1 to TRBJ2-1; TRBD2 agrees at 11 bases. The junction had 14 bases not matched to a gene; V was cut back by 5 bases and J by 8 bases. Looked up from germline, CDR1 is DFQATT and CDR2 is SNEGSKA (reference sequence). This CDR3 has 16 residues. CDR3: CSASPLTSGIMDEQFS. Written as DNA, the CDR3 is TGCAGTGCTTCCCCCTTGACTAGCGGGATAATGGATGAGCAGTTCTCC.

This rearrangement joins TRBV6-1 to TRBJ1-1; weak D call: TRBD1 (5 bases). The CDR3 totals 14 residues. Germline values: CDR1 MNHNS, CDR2 SASEGT. V lost 4 bases and J lost 5, with 14 bases in between. The chain's CDR3 is CASSAEGSWTEAFF. The CDR3 nucleotides read TGTGCCAGCAGTGCAGAGGGGTCGTGGACTGAAGCTTTCTTT.

A note on this clonotype: This may stem from a read error, because a much larger clone lies one nucleotide away. The CDR3 does not close with the conserved phenylalanine or tryptophan, likely indicating a read error. V is TRBV5-5 and J is TRBJ2-7, with D uncertain. Germline V gene sequence: CDR1 SGHKS, CDR2 YYEKEE (reference sequence). V was trimmed by 1 base and J by 2 bases, leaving 7 bases between them. The CDR3 is 13 residues long. The DNA for the CDR3 is TGTGCCAGCAGCTTGTACAGTGCCTACGAGCAGTACCTC. Protein: CASSLYSAYEQYL.

This clonotype was detected many times. The chain recombines TRBV11-2 with TRBJ2-3; the match to TRBD2 covers 13 bases. The CDR3 contains 16 residues. V gave up 1 base and J gave up 4 bases; unmatched junction bases: 2. Germline CDR1 reads SGHAT; CDR2 reads FQNNGV. The CDR3 DNA reads TGTGCCAGCAGCTTAGCACTAGCGGGAGGGTCAGATACGCAGTATTTT. It encodes CASSLALAGGSDTQYF. The variable domain in full, completed from reference TRBV11-2 and TRBJ2-3, reads EAGVAQSPRYKIIEKRQSVAFWCNPISGHATLYWYQQILGQGPKLLIQFQNNGVVDDSQLPKDRFSAERLKGVDSTLKIQPAKLEDSAVYLCASSLALAGGSDTQYFGPGTRLTVL.

About this clonotype: A read error may produce the germline difference seen at one junction end. The CDR3 DNA sequence: TGTGCCAGCAGCTCGTTTAGCGGGAGGGCGGGAGATGCGCAGTATTTT. Translated: CASSSFSGRAGDAQYF. The gene calls are TRBV5-3 and TRBJ2-3; 11 bases align to TRBD2. TRBV5-3 is reported as an ORF; its role is uncertain. The CDR3 covers 16 residues.

As for this clonotype: Possible read error: a much larger clone is one base away. The rearrangement uses TRBV11-2 and TRBJ2-3, with D possibly being TRBD1 (6 bases). Germline values: CDR1 SGHAT, CDR2 FQNNGV. With 5 bases removed from V and 4 bases from J, the gap between germline ends came to 22 bases. The CDR3 runs 17 residues. CDR3 DNA sequence: TGTGCCAGCAGCCCCACCTTGGGGGCCCCCGGGCCAGATACGCAGTATTTT. Its translation: CASSPTLGAPGPDTQYF.

This clonotype was picked up a small number of times. V usage is TRBV11-2 and J usage is TRBJ1-1; 9 bases are a match to TRBD1. Germline loops: CDR1 SGHAT, CDR2 FQNNGV. The CDR3 is 15 amino acids. The ends lost 5 bases at V and 7 bases at J; junction bases unmatched: 11. The CDR3 sequence: CASSPGQGKEIEAFF. CDR3 sequence (DNA): TGTGCCAGCAGCCCCGGACAGGGGAAGGAGATTGAAGCTTTCTTT.

This clonotype was seen ten or more times. The genes are TRBV19 and TRBJ1-5; 7 nucleotides match TRBD1. This CDR3 spans 13 amino acids. Trimming at V came to 9 bases and at J to 5 bases, leaving 7 bases not matched to a gene. CDR1 LNHDA and CDR2 SQIVND come from the germline V gene (reference sequence). This chain's CDR3 is CASQLQGYQPQHF. The CDR3 region has the DNA TGTGCCAGCCAACTACAGGGGTATCAGCCCCAGCATTTT.

Turning to this clonotype: A read error is possible here, since a much larger clone lies one base away. Since no conserved phenylalanine or tryptophan closes the CDR3, a read error is the likely cause. DNA of the CDR3: TGTGCCAGCAGCTTACTCTCAGGGGGGTTGGTCACTGAAGCTTTCCTT. Translating it yields CASSLLSGGLVTEAFL. The rearrangement links TRBV11-2 to TRBJ1-1; TRBD1 agrees at 7 bases. Losses at the gene ends were 2 bases for V and 4 bases for J; bases not matched to a gene: 10. Germline-derived CDR1 and CDR2 are SGHAT and FQNNGV. The CDR3 covers 16 residues.

Concerning this clonotype: This clone may be a read error of a much larger clone one base away. The conserved phenylalanine or tryptophan is not found at the CDR3 terminus, so this likely reflects a read error. The gene calls are TRBV2 and TRBJ1-1; a possible D gene is TRBD1 (5 bases). Between the trimmed V and J ends, which lost 7 bases and 5 bases, there was a span of 14 bases. Germline V gene sequence: CDR1 SNHLY, CDR2 FYNNEI. The length of the CDR3 is 13 residues. This CDR3 is CASKDRDLTEAFS. For the CDR3, the DNA is TGTGCCAGCAAGGATAGGGACCTGACTGAAGCTTTCTCT.

This clonotype occurred many times. The chain joins TRBV7-8 to TRBJ1-5; D ambiguous. Germline CDR1 SGHVS, CDR2 FQNEAQ. The CDR3 runs 15 residues. Trimming cost V 1 base and J 10 bases, with 17 bases left between them. The CDR3 coding sequence is TGTGCCAGCAGCTTAGTGCGTACACCTCGGTTCCCCCAGCATTTT. It specifies CASSLVRTPRFPQHF.

A word on this clonotype: This could be a read error, since a much larger clone is one nucleotide away. This rearrangement joins TRBV9 to TRBJ2-7; the D is unclear. CDR3 length: 15 residues. Germline CDR1 SGDLS, CDR2 YYNGEE. V lost 3 bases, J lost 0 bases, and 13 bases lay in between. The CDR3 nucleotides read TGTGCCAGCAGCGCTCAGGACGGGTTCTCCTACGAGCAGTACTTC. It encodes CASSAQDGFSYEQYF.

This chain uses TRBV19 with TRBJ2-1; TRBD1 matches 9 bases. CDR3 length: 13 amino acids. With V trimmed by 5 bases and J by 10 bases, 6 bases remained unmatched. Germline CDR1 is LNHDA and CDR2 is SQIVND (reference sequence). The CDR3 DNA is TGTGCCAGTAGTCCAAGGACAGGGGACGAGCAGTTCTTC. Its protein is CASSPRTGDEQFF.

Note on this clonotype: With a much larger clone just one base away, this may be a read error. This rearrangement joins TRBV20-1 to TRBJ2-2; no firm D call. V was pared by 4 bases and J by 4 bases, with 10 bases between. Germline loops: CDR1 DFQATT, CDR2 SNEGSKA (reference sequence). The CDR3 has 13 amino acids. The CDR3 is CSATPDGTGELFF. CDR3 in DNA: TGCAGTGCTACACCGGACGGCACCGGGGAGCTGTTTTTT.

In this sample, this clonotype turned up many times. The chain couples TRBV7-9 to TRBJ2-7, with 9 positions matching TRBD1. Germline loops: CDR1 SEHNR, CDR2 FQNEAQ (reference sequence). The J segment lost 6 bases and the V segment lost 7 bases, leaving 7 bases of the junction unmatched. The CDR3 loop spans 13 amino acids. The CDR3 DNA follows: TGTGCCAGCATTGGACAGGGGAATAGCGAGCAGTACTTC. It codes for CASIGQGNSEQYF.

About this clonotype itself: This may stem from a read error, because a much larger clone lies one nucleotide away. This chain joins TRBV7-6 and TRBJ2-4; 10 bases align to TRBD1. Germline CDR1 and CDR2: SGHVS and FNYEAQ. The CDR3 has 20 residues. The CDR3 loop is CASSLGPGTGVAWAKDIQYF. As DNA, the CDR3 is TGTGCCAGCAGCCTTGGGCCCGGGACAGGGGTCGCGTGGGCCAAAGACATTCAGTACTTC.

This clonotype appeared many times. The J gene is TRBJ2-7, the V gene TRBV20-1; the D gene is possibly TRBD2 (5 bases). The V gene lost 1 base and the J gene lost 0 bases, with 10 bases spanning the gap. Germline loops: CDR1 DFQATT, CDR2 SNEGSKA (reference sequence). This CDR3 contains 14 residues. CDR3 sequence: CSARGEIPSYEQYF. CDR3 bases: TGCAGTGCTAGAGGGGAGATCCCCTCCTACGAGCAGTACTTC.

The table lists this clonotype with many counts. The chain has TRBV20-1 and TRBJ2-3; 10 nucleotides align to TRBD2. Trimming removed 6 bases from V and 2 bases from J; junction bases left unmatched: 14. The CDR3 is 17 residues long. The germline V gene encodes CDR1 DFQATT and CDR2 SNEGSKA (reference sequence). CDR3 sequence reads: CSAGALAGVSFTDTQYF. CDR3 nucleotides: TGCAGTGCCGGAGCGCTAGCGGGAGTAAGCTTCACAGATACGCAGTATTTT.

About this clonotype itself: One base away lies a much larger clone, so this may be a sequencing read error. This chain uses TRBV12-3 or TRBV12-4 with TRBJ2-7; D is possibly TRBD1 or TRBD2 (5 bases each). The CDR3 has 14 amino acids. CDR3 DNA sequence: TGTGCCAGCAGTTTAGAGGGACGGCCCTACGGGCAGTACTTC. This translates into CASSLEGRPYGQYF.

J is TRBJ2-5 and V is TRBV13; tentative D call: TRBD2 (5 bases). The length of the CDR3 is 13 residues. Germline lookup yields CDR1 PRHDT and CDR2 FYEKMQ (reference sequence). V gave up 8 bases and J gave up 1 base, with 11 bases separating them. CDR3 nucleotide sequence: TGTGCCAGCGCGGGTGGGTTCCAAGAGACCCAGTACTTC. It yields the protein CASAGGFQETQYF.

This clonotype was seen many times. The rearrangement links TRBV20-1 to TRBJ2-7; D is possibly TRBD2 (6 bases). The length of the CDR3 is 13 residues. Trimming pared 1 base from V and 2 bases from J, leaving 9 bases between. Per germline, CDR1 DFQATT and CDR2 SNEGSKA (reference sequence). The CDR3, as DNA: TGCAGTGCTAGAGGCGGGGTCGCCTACGAGCAGTACTTC. Translation gives CSARGGVAYEQYF.

This clonotype was detected ten times or more. The chain has TRBV13 and TRBJ2-7; D may be TRBD1 (6 bases). This CDR3 has 14 amino acids. The V gene lost 2 bases and the J gene lost 6 bases, with 14 bases spanning the gap. Germline V CDR1 and CDR2: PRHDT, FYEKMQ (reference sequence). The CDR3 nucleotides read TGTGCCAGCAGCTTAAAGGGGGTCGCAACCGAGCAGTACTTC. It codes for CASSLKGVATEQYF.